This T cell receptor beta chain was recovered during a study of graft-versus-host responses after intestinal transplantation. At the level of the study: Among the recipients, transplants were multivisceral, liver-intestinal, or isolated intestinal. Every recipient underwent anti-thymocyte globulin induction, then tacrolimus and steroids for approximately three years.

General study results and limits: Some patients had graft-donor T cell macrochimerism. In their allografts, the ratios of graft-versus-host to host-versus-graft T cell clones were high. GvH clones were identified in recipient marrow, with some first appearing in ileum or blood.

Points on this clone: Its antigen remains unidentified.

This CDR3 spans 16 amino acids. Germline values: CDR1 LGHNA, CDR2 YNFKEQ. V shed 1 base, J shed 0 bases, and the junction held 3 bases outside the gene matches. Sequencing was performed with immunoSEQ multiplex PCR; in TCRdb, only in-frame clones are kept and a portion is missing. The table records 84,000 or so clones, approximately 78% of them present only once. The rearrangement uses TRBV4-2 and TRBJ2-7; 10 bases are a match to TRBD2. The source of this sequence is a human donor who received an intestinal transplant. The sequencing here drew on unstimulated CD4+ T cells sorted from spleen or lymph node cells, taken before intestinal transplant. CDR3 residues: CASSQVRTSGSYEQYF. CDR3 nucleotides: TGTGCCAGCAGCCAAGTTAGGACTAGCGGCTCCTACGAGCAGTACTTC.